The 7 T cell receptor beta chains in this list originate from one sample, sequenced in a study of neoadjuvant anti-PD-1 for oral cavity cancer. TCRdb's copy holds only in-frame clones and misses some; the assay was immunoSEQ multiplex PCR. The table lists over 65,000 clones, roughly 84% of them singletons, with 3% to 4% in the top ten. Time point indicated: after neoadjuvant nivolumab, at surgical resection. Sequenced material: PBMCs, taken after nivolumab (anti-PD-1) treatment. Receptors originate from a person aged 35-80 years with oral cavity squamous cell carcinoma.

The genes are TRBV2 and TRBJ2-2; 7 nucleotides agree with TRBD1. Germline V gene data show CDR1 as SNHLY and CDR2 as FYNNEI. This CDR3 region has 15 residues. The V segment lost 6 bases and the J segment 1 base; nucleotides outside the gene matches: 5. The CDR3 spells CASSLQGQNTGELFF. The CDR3, as DNA: TGTGCCAGCAGCCTACAGGGGCAGAACACCGGGGAGCTGTTTTTT.

The gene calls are TRBV19 and TRBJ2-1, with D tentatively TRBD2 (6 bases). This CDR3 comprises 12 residues. Germline-derived CDR1 and CDR2 are LNHDA and SQIVND (reference sequence). V gave up 8 bases and J gave up 14 bases, with 19 bases separating them. CDR3 in amino acids: CASSPGGSGKFF. Written as DNA, the CDR3 is TGTGCCAGTTCCCCTGGGGGGAGCGGAAAGTTCTTC.

Points on this clone: Within the sample, other DNA sequences also encode this same CDR3. V and J are TRBV27 and TRBJ1-5; 8 bases align to TRBD1. The J segment lost 0 bases and the V segment lost 6 bases, leaving 4 bases of the junction unmatched. The CDR3 spans 15 residues. Germline CDR1 is MNHEY and CDR2 is SMNVEV (reference sequence). CDR3 protein: CASSPGTGSNQPQHF. The CDR3 DNA sequence: TGTGCCAGCAGCCCGGGGACAGGTAGCAATCAGCCCCAGCATTTT.

The CDR3: CASTRRGSYGYTF. In DNA form, the CDR3 reads TGTGCCAGCACCCGGCGGGGGAGCTATGGCTACACCTTC. The chain has TRBV6-1 and TRBJ1-2, with a possible D match to TRBD1 (5 bases). CDR1 is MNHNS, CDR2 SASEGT, per germline. V lost 7 bases to trimming and J lost 4 bases, with 13 bases between them. The CDR3 is 13 amino acids.

The chain recombines TRBV15 with TRBJ1-3, with D maybe TRBD1 (5 bases). Deletions cut 8 bases from V and 1 base from J, with 12 bases between. Germline-derived CDR1 and CDR2 are LNHNV and YYDKDF (reference sequence). The length of the CDR3 is 14 residues. The CDR3 is CATHADRSGNTIYF. CDR3 nucleotide sequence: TGTGCCACCCACGCCGACAGATCTGGAAACACCATATATTTT.

The genes are TRBV7-9 and TRBJ1-1, with D possibly matching TRBD1 (5 bases). The germline CDR1 and CDR2 sequences are SEHNR and FQNEAQ (reference sequence). The CDR3 length is 14 residues. With 4 bases removed from V and 0 bases from J, the gap between germline ends came to 9 bases. CDR3 nucleotides: TGTGCCAGCAGCTGGGGCGGGATGAACACTGAAGCTTTCTTT. Translation gives CASSWGGMNTEAFF.

The genes are TRBV10-3 and TRBJ1-2; possible D gene TRBD1, 6 bases. This CDR3 is built from 12 residues. Trimming removed 3 bases at V and 8 bases at J, with 10 bases between. From germline, CDR1 is ENHRY and CDR2 SYGVKD. CDR3 protein: CAISDDRWGYTF. The CDR3, as DNA: TGTGCCATCAGTGATGACAGGTGGGGCTACACCTTC.